The rows below give T cell receptor beta chains drawn from one sample of a study of cytomegalovirus exposure and HLA in healthy donors. Sequencing used immunoSEQ multiplex PCR; TCRdb keeps in-frame clones, though not all of them. The table has 100,000 to 150,000 clones, just over 15% seen once; the top ten hold 1.9%. Sample: PBMCs. The source is a woman aged 18-29 years in good health and CMV-seronegative. CDR3s include the opening cysteine and the closing phenylalanine or tryptophan. Each record gives: J gene, D gene, V gene, clone size, CDR3 DNA, CDR3 protein. A D gene is named only where the DNA matches it firmly. Rows may omit the clone size; those that give it use once, few, many or a size class.

>TRBJ2-2|NA|TRBV27|few
TGTGCCAGCAGTCCCGACAGCACCGGGGAGCTGTTTTTT
CASSPDSTGELFF
>TRBJ2-7|TRBD1|TRBV13|NA
TGTGCCAGCAGGACATCCGGGACAGGCTACGAGCAGTACTTC
CASRTSGTGYEQYF
>TRBJ1-6|TRBD1|TRBV30|NA
TGTGCCTGGACGACAGGGGCGAATTCACCCCTCCACTTT
CAWTTGANSPLHF
>TRBJ2-3|NA|TRBV9|NA
TGTGCCAGCAGCGTAGGTGTAGGGGGAGTGACAGTTAGCACAGATACGCAGTATTTT
CASSVGVGGVTVSTDTQYF
>TRBJ2-2|TRBD2|TRBV2|few
TGTGCCAGTGGCGTGCCTAGCGGGGGGGCGGTTTACACCGGGGAGCTGTTTTTT
CASGVPSGGAVYTGELFF
>TRBJ2-7|NA|TRBV7-9|NA
TGTGCCAGCAGCTTCAGGGGGGACAGAGTCTACGAGCAGTACTTC
CASSFRGDRVYEQYF
>TRBJ1-2|NA|TRBV6-5|few
TGTGCCAGCAGTTACTCGTTTTTTTCGGGAGCCTATGGCTACACCTTC
CASSYSFFSGAYGYTF
>TRBJ2-2|TRBD2|TRBV7-7|few
TGTGCTAGCAGCAAGCTAGCGGGAGAGACCGGGGAGCTGTTTTTT
CASSKLAGETGELFF
>TRBJ2-5|NA|TRBV6-5|few
TGTGCCAGCAGACGCACGGGACTGCAAGAGACCCAGTACTTC
CASRRTGLQETQYF
>TRBJ1-2|NA|TRBV5-6|few
TGTGCCAGCAGCCGAGGGCTGGGCTCATCTAACTATGGCTACACCTTC
CASSRGLGSSNYGYTF
>TRBJ2-7|TRBD2|TRBV7-9|NA
TGTGCCAGCAGCTTAGTCCCCGGGAGGGAGGAATACGAGCAGTACTTC
CASSLVPGREEYEQYF
>TRBJ1-3|NA|TRBV7-9|few
TGTGCCAGCACCTATCCCGGGGAGCCGGGAAACACCATATATTTT
CASTYPGEPGNTIYF
>TRBJ2-1|TRBD1|TRBV19|NA
TGTGCCAGTAGTGTTGGGACAGGGAGGACGGATGAGCAGTTCTTC
CASSVGTGRTDEQFF
>TRBJ1-1|TRBD1|TRBV30|NA
TGTGCCTGGGCGCACCGGGACAGCCTTTACACTGAAGCTTTCTTT
CAWAHRDSLYTEAFF
>TRBJ2-7|TRBD1|TRBV11-2|NA
TGTGCCAGCAGCCGCATTATCGTCGGACAGGAGTCCTACGAGCAGTACTTC
CASSRIIVGQESYEQYF
>TRBJ2-6|NA|TRBV6-1|few
TGTGCCAGCAGGGAACTGGGAGCTGGGGCCAACGTCCTGACTTTC
CASRELGAGANVLTF
>TRBJ1-3|NA|TRBV30|few
TGTGCCTGGAGTGGAGGGCGCGGAAACACCATATATTTT
CAWSGGRGNTIYF
>TRBJ2-7|TRBD1|TRBV7-8|few
TGTGCCAGCAGCCCTCAGACAGGGGCTCTCTACGAGCAGTACTTC
CASSPQTGALYEQYF
>TRBJ1-1|NA|TRBV30|few
TGTGCCTGGAAATTGCTAGACAGTATGTCTGAAGCTTTCTTT
CAWKLLDSMSEAFF
>TRBJ1-2|NA|TRBV28|NA
TGTGCCAGCAGCCTATCTGCGGCAGGGAATCTCGGCTACACCTTC
CASSLSAAGNLGYTF
>TRBJ1-1|NA|TRBV5-1|few
TGCGCCAGCAGCTCAGGGGTGGACACTGAAGCTTTCTTT
CASSSGVDTEAFF
>TRBJ2-5|NA|TRBV5-4|NA
TGTGCCAGCAGCTTGCGTTGGGCGGAGACCCAGTACTTC
CASSLRWAETQYF
>TRBJ1-4|TRBD1|TRBV5-1|NA
TGCGCCAGCCGCCCGGGACAGGGGAATGAAAAACTGTTTTTT
CASRPGQGNEKLFF
>TRBJ1-4|NA|TRBV5-8|NA
TGTGCCAGCAGCGCGGGGAGAACTAATGAAAAACTGTTTTTT
CASSAGRTNEKLFF
>TRBJ2-1|NA|TRBV14|NA
TGTGCCAGCAGCCAAGAGTTCCTAGAAAATGAGCAGTTCTTC
CASSQEFLENEQFF
>TRBJ2-1|TRBD2|TRBV7-9|NA
TGTGCCAGCAGTCCGACTAGCGGGAGCCCAAATGAGCAGTTCTTC
CASSPTSGSPNEQFF
>TRBJ2-2|NA|TRBV4-3|NA
TGCGCCAGCAGCCGAGAGACTAACACCGGGGAGCTGTTTTTT
CASSRETNTGELFF
>TRBJ1-2|NA|TRBV19|NA
TGTGCCAGTAGTATAGATGGAACAGACTATGGCTACACCTTC
CASSIDGTDYGYTF
>TRBJ1-1|TRBD1|TRBV10-3|NA
TGTGCCATCAGTGAGTCGCGGCAGGGGGCAGGGGCTGAAGCTTTCTTT
CAISESRQGAGAEAFF
>TRBJ1-1|NA|TRBV6-7|few
TGTGCCAGCAGTCTCCCAGGGACTGAAGCTTTCTTT
CASSLPGTEAFF
>TRBJ2-7|NA|TRBV15|NA
TGTGCCACCAGCAGGGACATGTCCTACGAGCAGTACTTC
CATSRDMSYEQYF
>TRBJ1-4|TRBD1|TRBV4-3|medium-sized
TGCGCCAGCAGCCAAAAAGGAGGACAGGGGGGCGAAAAACTGTTTTTT
CASSQKGGQGGEKLFF
>TRBJ2-2|TRBD1|TRBV5-4|few
TGTGCCAGCAGCTTTGGACAGGGATTGACCGGGGAGCTGTTTTTT
CASSFGQGLTGELFF
>TRBJ2-7|NA|TRBV6-5|few
TGTGCCAGCAGTTACTCGGCACCCAGGGACTACGAGCAGTACTTC
CASSYSAPRDYEQYF
>TRBJ1-5|NA|TRBV28|NA
TGTGCCAGCAGTCGGGACATGAGCAATCAGCCCCAGCATTTT
CASSRDMSNQPQHF